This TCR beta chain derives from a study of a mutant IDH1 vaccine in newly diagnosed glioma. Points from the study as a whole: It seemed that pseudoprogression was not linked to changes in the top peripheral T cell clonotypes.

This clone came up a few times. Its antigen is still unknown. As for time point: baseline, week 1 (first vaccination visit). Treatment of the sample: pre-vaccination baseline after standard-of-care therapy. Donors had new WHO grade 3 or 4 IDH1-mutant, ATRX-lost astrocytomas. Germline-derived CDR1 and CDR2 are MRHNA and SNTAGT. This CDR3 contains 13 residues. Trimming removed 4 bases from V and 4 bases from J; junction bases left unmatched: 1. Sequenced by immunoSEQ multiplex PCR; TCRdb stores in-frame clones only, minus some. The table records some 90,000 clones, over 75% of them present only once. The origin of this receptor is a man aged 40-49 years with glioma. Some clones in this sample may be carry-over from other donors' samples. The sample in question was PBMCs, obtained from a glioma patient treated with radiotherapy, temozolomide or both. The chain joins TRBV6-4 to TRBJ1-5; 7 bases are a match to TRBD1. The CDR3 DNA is TGTGCCAGCAGTGGGGACAGTAATCAGCCCCAGCATTTT. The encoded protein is CASSGDSNQPQHF.